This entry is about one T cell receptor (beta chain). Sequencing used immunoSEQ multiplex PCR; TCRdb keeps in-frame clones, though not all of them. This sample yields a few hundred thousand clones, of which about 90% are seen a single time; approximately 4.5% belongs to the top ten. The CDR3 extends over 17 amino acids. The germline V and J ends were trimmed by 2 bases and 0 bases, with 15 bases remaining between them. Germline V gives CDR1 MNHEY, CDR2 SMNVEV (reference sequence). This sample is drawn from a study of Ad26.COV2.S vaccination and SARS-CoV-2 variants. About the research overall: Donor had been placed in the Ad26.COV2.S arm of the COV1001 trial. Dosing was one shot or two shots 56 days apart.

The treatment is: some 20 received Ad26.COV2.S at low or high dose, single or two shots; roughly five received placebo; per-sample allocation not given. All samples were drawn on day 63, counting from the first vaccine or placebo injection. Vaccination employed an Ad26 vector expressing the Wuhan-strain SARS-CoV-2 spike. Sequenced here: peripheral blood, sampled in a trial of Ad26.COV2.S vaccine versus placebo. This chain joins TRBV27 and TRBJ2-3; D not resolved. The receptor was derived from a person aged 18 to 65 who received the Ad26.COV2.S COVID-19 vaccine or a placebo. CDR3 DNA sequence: TGTGCCAGCAGTTTAACTCCGACTTCTACTAGCACAGATACGCAGTATTTT. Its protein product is CASSLTPTSTSTDTQYF.